This TCR beta chain comes out of a study of CD8+CD57+ T cells in acquired aplastic anemia (dated by TCRdb to the late 2010s). At the level of the whole study: On average, sorted CD4+ and CD8+ cells yielded around 3.4 ug of extracted DNA, with a range of 0.2 to 27.4 ug. CD8+CD57+ expansion was defined as a frequency above the mean frequency observed in healthy subjects. What the authors observed across the whole study: Twenty-nine CD8+ CDR3 sequences were shared between patients and controls but appeared highly expressed in patients and within their immunodominant clones. Between patients and healthy controls, no significant difference in CD8+ Simpson's diversity was found (P=0.060).

The CDR3 has 16 amino acids, counting the end cysteine and phenylalanine. The only DNA kept is the CDR3, 48 bases in frame from the first base. V is clipped by 0 bases and J by 2 bases, and the sequence between their germline boundaries is 8 bases long. CDR1 and CDR2 are drawn from the germline V gene: SGHTA, FQGNSA. The table lists this clonotype with a few counts. Its antigen is not yet known. No qualities accompany the bases; no much larger clone lies one base away. Profiling of TCR beta VDJ combinations and CDR3 sequences used genomic DNA as the template. An Illumina HiSeq 2000 was used for TCR repertoire sequencing. As for how the authors treated the data: TRBV/TRBJ rearrangement plots, CDR3 size and DJ length profiles, and Simpson's diversity index were used to assess repertoires. The immunodominant clone was defined as the most abundant DNA sequence in deep sequencing data. CDR3 amino acid sequences were checked for sharing across subjects and were also compared against the VDJdb database and published repertoires. TCRdb handled the public reads itself, with Q25 trimming in fastp and clone calling in MiXCR, and kept productive beta chains. Duplicate CDR3 protein sequences are folded into a single record with the most common DNA and genes. The V and J calls were determined by TCRdb, not by the authors. The sample table contains 150,000 or so distinct CDR3 sequences; only one count was recorded for more than 45% of them. Together, the top ten hold 3% to 4% of the sample.

Expansion of CD8+CD57+ cells had been shown by flow cytometry in the patients chosen for sequencing. Every patient had severe acquired aplastic anemia, diagnosed using the International Study of Aplastic Anemia and Agranulocytosis and Camitta criteria. Patients had received no therapy at the time of blood sampling. In the study, sorted CD4+ and CD8+ blood T cells from patients with severe aplastic anemia and from healthy subjects underwent deep sequencing of TCR repertoires. Patients were enrolled under clinicaltrials.gov protocols 00001620, 01623167, 00001397, 00071045, 00081523 and 00961064 in the USA. Ficoll-Paque density gradient centrifugation was used to isolate peripheral blood mononuclear cells. CD4+ and CD8+ T cells were sorted by FACS or magnetic beads before DNA extraction.

The chain is assembled from TRBV7-2 and TRBJ1-6; the best D guess is TRBD1, with 5 bases matching. The specimen sequenced was sorted CD4+, CD8+, or CD8+CD57+ T cells (not recorded which) from PBMCs. The receptor was isolated from a human donor with aplastic anemia. The sequenced DNA: TGTGCCAGCAGCTTAGCTGCAGGGACCTATAATTCACCCCTCCACTTT. Its product reads: CASSLAAGTYNSPLHF.